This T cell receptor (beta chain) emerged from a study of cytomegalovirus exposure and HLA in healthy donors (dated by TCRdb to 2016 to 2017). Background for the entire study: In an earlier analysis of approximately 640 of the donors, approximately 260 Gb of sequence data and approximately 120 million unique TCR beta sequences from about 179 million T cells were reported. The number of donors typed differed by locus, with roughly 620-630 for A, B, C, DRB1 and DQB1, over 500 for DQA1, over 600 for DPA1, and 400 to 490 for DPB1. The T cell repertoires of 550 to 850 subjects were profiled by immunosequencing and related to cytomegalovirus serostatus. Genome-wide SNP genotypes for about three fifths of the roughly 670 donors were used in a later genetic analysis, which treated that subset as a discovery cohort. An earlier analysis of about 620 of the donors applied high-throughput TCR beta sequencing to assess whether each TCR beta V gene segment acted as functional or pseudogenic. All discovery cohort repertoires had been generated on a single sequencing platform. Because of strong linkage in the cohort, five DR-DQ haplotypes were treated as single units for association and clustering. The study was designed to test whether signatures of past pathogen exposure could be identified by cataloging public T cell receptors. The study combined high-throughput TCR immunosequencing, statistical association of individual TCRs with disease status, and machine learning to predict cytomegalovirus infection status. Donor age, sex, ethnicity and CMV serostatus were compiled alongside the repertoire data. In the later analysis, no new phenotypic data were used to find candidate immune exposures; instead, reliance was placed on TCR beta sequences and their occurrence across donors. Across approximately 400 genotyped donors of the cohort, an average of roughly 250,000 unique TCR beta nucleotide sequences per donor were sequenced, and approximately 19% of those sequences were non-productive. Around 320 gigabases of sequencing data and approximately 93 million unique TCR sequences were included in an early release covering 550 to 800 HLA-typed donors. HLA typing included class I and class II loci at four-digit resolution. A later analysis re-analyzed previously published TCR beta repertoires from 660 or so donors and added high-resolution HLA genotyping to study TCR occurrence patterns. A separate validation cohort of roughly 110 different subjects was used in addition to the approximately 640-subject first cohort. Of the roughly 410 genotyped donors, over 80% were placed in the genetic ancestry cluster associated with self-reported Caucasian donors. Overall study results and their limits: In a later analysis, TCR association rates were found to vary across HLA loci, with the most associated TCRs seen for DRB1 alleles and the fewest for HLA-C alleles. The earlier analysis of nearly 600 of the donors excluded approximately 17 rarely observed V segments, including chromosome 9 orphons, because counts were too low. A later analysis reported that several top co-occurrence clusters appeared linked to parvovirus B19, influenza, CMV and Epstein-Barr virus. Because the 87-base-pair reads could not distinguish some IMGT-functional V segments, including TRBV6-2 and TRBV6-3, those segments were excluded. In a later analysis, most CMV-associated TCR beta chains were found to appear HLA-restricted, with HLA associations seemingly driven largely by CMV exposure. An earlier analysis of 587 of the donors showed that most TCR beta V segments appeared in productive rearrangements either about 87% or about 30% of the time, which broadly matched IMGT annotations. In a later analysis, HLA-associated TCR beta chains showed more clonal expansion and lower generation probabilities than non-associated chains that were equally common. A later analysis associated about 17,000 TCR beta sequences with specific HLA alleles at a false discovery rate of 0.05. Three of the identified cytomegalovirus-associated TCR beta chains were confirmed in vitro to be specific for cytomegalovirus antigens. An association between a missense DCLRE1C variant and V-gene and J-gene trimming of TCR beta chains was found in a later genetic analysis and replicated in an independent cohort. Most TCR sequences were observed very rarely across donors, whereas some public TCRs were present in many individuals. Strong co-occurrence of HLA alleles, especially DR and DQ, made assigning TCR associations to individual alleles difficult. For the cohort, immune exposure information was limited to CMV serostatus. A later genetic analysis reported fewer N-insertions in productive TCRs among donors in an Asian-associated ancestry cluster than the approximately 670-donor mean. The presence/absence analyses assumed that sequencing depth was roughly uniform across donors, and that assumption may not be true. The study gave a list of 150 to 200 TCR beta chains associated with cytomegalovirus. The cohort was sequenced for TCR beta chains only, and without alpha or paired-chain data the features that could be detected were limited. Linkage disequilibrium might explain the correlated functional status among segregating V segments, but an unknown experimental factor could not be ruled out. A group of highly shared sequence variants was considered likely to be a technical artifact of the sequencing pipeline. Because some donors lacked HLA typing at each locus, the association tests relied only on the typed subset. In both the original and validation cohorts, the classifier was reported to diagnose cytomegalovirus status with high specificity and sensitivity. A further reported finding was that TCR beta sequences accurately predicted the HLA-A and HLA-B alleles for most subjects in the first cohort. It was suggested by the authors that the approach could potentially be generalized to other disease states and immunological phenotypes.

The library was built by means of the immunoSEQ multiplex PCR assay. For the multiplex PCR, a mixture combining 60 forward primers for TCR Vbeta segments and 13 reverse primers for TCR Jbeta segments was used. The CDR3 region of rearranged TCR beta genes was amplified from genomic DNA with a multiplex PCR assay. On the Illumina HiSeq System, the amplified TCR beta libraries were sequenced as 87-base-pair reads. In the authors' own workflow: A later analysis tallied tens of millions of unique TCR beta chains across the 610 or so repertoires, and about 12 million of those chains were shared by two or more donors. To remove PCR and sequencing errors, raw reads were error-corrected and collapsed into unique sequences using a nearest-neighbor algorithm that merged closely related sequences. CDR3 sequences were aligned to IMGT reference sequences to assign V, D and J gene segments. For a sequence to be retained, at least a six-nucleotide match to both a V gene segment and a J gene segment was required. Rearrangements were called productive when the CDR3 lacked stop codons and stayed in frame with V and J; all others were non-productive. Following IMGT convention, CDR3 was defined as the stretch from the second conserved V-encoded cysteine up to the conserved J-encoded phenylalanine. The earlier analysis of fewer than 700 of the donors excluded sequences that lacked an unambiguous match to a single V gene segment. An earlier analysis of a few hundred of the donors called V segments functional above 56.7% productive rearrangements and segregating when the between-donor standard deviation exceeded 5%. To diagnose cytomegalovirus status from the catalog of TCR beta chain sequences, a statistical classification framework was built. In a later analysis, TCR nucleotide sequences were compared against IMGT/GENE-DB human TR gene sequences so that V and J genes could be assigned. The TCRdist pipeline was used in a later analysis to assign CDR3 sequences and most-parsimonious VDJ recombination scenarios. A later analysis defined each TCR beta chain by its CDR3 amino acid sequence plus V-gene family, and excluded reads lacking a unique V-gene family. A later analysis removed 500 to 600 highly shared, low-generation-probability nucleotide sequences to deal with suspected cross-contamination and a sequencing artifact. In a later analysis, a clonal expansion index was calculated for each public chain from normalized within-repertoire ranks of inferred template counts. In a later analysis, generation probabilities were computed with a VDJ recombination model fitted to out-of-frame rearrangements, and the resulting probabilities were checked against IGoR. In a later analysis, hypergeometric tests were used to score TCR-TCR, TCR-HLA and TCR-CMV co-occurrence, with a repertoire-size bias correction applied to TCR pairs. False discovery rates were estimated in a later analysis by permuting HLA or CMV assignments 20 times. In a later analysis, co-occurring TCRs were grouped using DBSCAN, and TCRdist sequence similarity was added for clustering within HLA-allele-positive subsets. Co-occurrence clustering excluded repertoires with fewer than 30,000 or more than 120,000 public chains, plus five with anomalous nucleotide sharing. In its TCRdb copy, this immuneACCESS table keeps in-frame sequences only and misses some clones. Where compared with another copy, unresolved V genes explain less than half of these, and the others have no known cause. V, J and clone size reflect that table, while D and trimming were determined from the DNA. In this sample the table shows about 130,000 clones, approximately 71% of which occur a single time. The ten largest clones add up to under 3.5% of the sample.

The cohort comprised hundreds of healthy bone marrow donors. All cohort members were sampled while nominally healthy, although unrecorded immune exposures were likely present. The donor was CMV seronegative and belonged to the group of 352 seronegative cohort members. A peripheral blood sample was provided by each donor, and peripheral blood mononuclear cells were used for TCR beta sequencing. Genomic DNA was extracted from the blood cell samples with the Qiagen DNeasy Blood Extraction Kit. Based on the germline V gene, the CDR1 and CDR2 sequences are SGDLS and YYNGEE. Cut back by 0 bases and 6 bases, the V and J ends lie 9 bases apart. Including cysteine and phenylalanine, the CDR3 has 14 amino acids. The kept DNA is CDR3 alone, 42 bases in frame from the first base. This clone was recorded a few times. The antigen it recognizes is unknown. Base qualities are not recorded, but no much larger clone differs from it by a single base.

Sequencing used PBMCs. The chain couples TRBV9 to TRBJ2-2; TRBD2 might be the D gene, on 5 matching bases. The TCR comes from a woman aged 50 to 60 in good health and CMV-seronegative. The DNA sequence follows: TGTGCCAGCAGCGTAGTCTCCGGGGCCGGGGAGCTGTTTTTT. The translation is CASSVVSGAGELFF.